A single T cell receptor beta chain is shown here with its context. Its antigen remains unknown. Trimming took 4 bases from V and 11 from J, leaving 17 bases between them. Germline CDR1 is KGHSH and CDR2 is LQKENI. This CDR3 is 13 amino acids long. The method was immunoSEQ multiplex PCR; TCRdb's version includes in-frame clones alone and lacks a portion of them. Of tens of thousands of clones listed, around 83% are singletons. The record originates from a study of T cell responses to AZD1222 COVID-19 vaccine. Findings of the study overall: Spike-specific TCR breadth and depth both grew after two AZD1222 doses. The donor cohort was predominantly white British with a female majority, and clonal diversity may have been underestimated.

The V and J genes are TRBV18 and TRBJ1-1; no definite D call. Sequencing used peripheral blood, obtained on day 0 of AZD1222 vaccination. This clonotype originated in an adult in good health. The CDR3: CASSRDGSLGAFF. The CDR3 coding sequence is TGTGCCAGCTCACGCGATGGGTCCCTGGGGGCTTTCTTT.